Listed below are T cell receptor beta chains from one sample, sequenced in a study of T-cell memory formation after mild COVID-19. MiXCR was run by TCRdb on the 5' RACE reads, yielding one entry per CDR3 protein. Altogether 340,000 or so distinct CDR3 sequences are present, over 10% being singletons, with the ten largest covering about 20%. The source material was PBMCs or a T cell subset sorted from them (not recorded which). These receptors all stem from a man younger than 35 who had mild COVID-19 (a few samples of this study predate the infection). Cell type and time point are not known. Each CDR3 is given with its conserved first and last residue. Fields, in order: clone size, V gene, D gene, J gene, CDR3 protein, CDR3 DNA. The D gene is left open where the match is weak. For some rows the clone size is stated as once, few or many, or as a class when expanded; others skip it.

>few|TRBV7-2|NA|TRBJ2-3
CASSRDRSTDTQYF
TGTGCCAGCAGCCGAGACCGTAGCACAGATACGCAGTATTTT
>NA|TRBV20-1|NA|TRBJ1-1
CSARGRMNTEAFF
TGCAGTGCTAGAGGACGGATGAACACTGAAGCTTTCTTT
>NA|TRBV5-1|TRBD2|TRBJ2-5
CASSFGGGAVETQYF
TGCGCCAGCAGCTTCGGCGGGGGGGCGGTGGAGACCCAGTACTTC
>NA|TRBV12-3/TRBV12-4|NA|TRBJ2-3
CASTTEGVYTQYF
TGTGCCAGCACCACCGAGGGGGTTTATACGCAGTATTTT
>few|TRBV7-8|NA|TRBJ2-2
CASRRSGELFF
TGTGCCAGCAGAAGGTCCGGGGAGCTGTTTTTT
>NA|TRBV4-1|NA|TRBJ1-1
CASSHPARGTEAFF
TGCGCCAGCAGCCACCCCGCTAGGGGTACTGAAGCTTTCTTT
>NA|TRBV29-1|NA|TRBJ2-2
CSVEGNSGELFF
TGCAGCGTTGAGGGGAATTCGGGGGAGCTGTTTTTT
>many|TRBV12-3/TRBV12-4|NA|TRBJ1-5
CASSNQDSNQPQHF
TGTGCCAGCAGTAATCAAGATAGCAATCAGCCCCAGCATTTT
>NA|TRBV10-3|NA|TRBJ2-5
CAIRARGTQYF
TGTGCCATCAGGGCTCGAGGGACCCAGTACTTC
>NA|TRBV6-5|NA|TRBJ2-1
CASSPRGSGPNGGSYNEQFF
TGTGCCAGCAGTCCCCGGGGTAGCGGACCTAACGGGGGCTCCTACAATGAGCAGTTCTTC
>few|TRBV28|NA|TRBJ2-6
CASRRPWDGGSGANVLTF
TGTGCCAGCAGGCGACCCTGGGACGGGGGCTCTGGGGCCAACGTCCTGACTTTC
>few|TRBV5-5|NA|TRBJ2-2
CASSLEWSRPGELFF
TGTGCCAGCAGCTTGGAATGGTCTAGGCCCGGGGAGCTGTTTTTT
>few|TRBV24-1|NA|TRBJ1-2
CATSDGRGGGYTF
TGTGCCACCAGTGATGGAAGGGGCGGTGGCTACACCTTC
>few|TRBV6-2/TRBV6-3|NA|TRBJ1-4
CASRSQNNEKLFF
TGTGCCAGCAGATCCCAGAATAATGAAAAACTGTTTTTT
>many|TRBV5-1|TRBD1|TRBJ2-1
CASSWTGNEQFF
TGCGCCAGCAGTTGGACAGGTAATGAGCAGTTCTTC
>NA|TRBV4-3|TRBD1|TRBJ1-6
CASSQLPGQINSPLHF
TGCGCCAGCAGCCAACTGCCGGGACAGATTAATTCACCCCTCCACTTT
>many|TRBV11-3|TRBD1|TRBJ2-1
CASSLEQGGSSSYNEQFF
TGTGCCAGCAGCTTAGAACAGGGGGGCTCGAGCTCCTACAATGAGCAGTTCTTC
>NA|TRBV7-2|NA|TRBJ2-5
CASSNRQGRAGPQETQYF
TGTGCCAGCAGCAATCGACAGGGTAGGGCGGGACCGCAAGAGACCCAGTACTTC
>NA|TRBV24-1|NA|TRBJ2-3
CATSDFRLDTQYF
TGTGCCACCAGTGATTTTCGGCTAGATACGCAGTATTTT
>NA|TRBV6-6|NA|TRBJ2-3
CASIPVVQPSTDTQYF
TGTGCCAGCATCCCCGTGGTACAACCTAGCACAGATACGCAGTATTTT
>NA|TRBV12-5|TRBD1|TRBJ2-5
CASGLVQTGSVETQYF
TGTGCTAGTGGTTTGGTCCAGACAGGGTCCGTAGAGACCCAGTACTTC
>NA|TRBV28|NA|TRBJ1-2
CASSYTQGTGYTF
TGTGCCAGCAGCTACACTCAGGGGACTGGCTACACCTTC
>few|TRBV12-3/TRBV12-4|NA|TRBJ2-2
CASRPWWDTGELFF
TGTGCCAGCAGGCCATGGTGGGACACCGGGGAGCTGTTTTTT
>few|TRBV7-9|TRBD2|TRBJ2-5
CASSWGLAGAQETQYF
TGTGCCAGCAGCTGGGGACTAGCGGGGGCTCAAGAGACCCAGTACTTC
>NA|TRBV12-3/TRBV12-4|NA|TRBJ2-2
CASSLRIGELFF
TGTGCCAGCAGTTTACGGATCGGGGAGCTGTTTTTT
>NA|TRBV12-5|NA|TRBJ2-2
CASGPTDWKGLFF
TGTGCTAGTGGTCCCACGGACTGGAAGGGGCTGTTTTTT
>NA|TRBV6-6|NA|TRBJ2-3
CASNPGHLRGTQYF
TGTGCCAGCAACCCGGGGCACCTTAGGGGGACGCAGTATTTT
>many|TRBV20-1|NA|TRBJ2-7
CSARDDLEGKGYEQYF
TGCAGTGCTAGAGATGATTTGGAAGGGAAGGGCTACGAGCAGTACTTC